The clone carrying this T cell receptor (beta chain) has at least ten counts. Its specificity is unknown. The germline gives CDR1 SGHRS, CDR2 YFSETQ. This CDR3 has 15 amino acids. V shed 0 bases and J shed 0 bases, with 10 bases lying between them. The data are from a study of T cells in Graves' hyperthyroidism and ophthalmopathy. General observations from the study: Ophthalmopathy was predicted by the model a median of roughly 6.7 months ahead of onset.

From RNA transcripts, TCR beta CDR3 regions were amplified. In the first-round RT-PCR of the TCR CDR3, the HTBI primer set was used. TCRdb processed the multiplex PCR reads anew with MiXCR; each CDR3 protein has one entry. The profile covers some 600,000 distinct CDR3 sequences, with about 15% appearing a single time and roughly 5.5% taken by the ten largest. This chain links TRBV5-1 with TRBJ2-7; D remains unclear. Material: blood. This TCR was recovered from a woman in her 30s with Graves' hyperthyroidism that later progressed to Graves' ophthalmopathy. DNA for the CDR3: TGCGCCAGCAGCTTGGGCCAGTCCCGCTCCTACGAGCAGTACTTC. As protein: CASSLGQSRSYEQYF.